This T cell receptor (beta chain) was sequenced during a study of human T cells and chemical hapten exposure. Study-level information: Diphenylcyclopropenone was applied weekly to patients' scalps across the roughly 24-week study. Variation in per-sample TCR yields came mainly from small pooled library volume differences.

As regards this clonotype: Its specificity is unknown.

General study findings and limits: Patch test score tracked positively with PT1 expanded TCR counts.

Trimming pared 7 bases from V and 4 bases from J, leaving 13 bases between. The CDR3 consists of 13 residues. Regarding time point: patch test 2, 6 weeks after DPC sensitization. Noted treatment: therapeutic diphenylcyclopropenone sensitization with weekly scalp DPC. TCRdb reanalysed the RACE reads using MiXCR and keeps one entry per CDR3 protein. The sample records around 80,000 distinct CDR3 sequences, around 7% being singletons. The sequenced sample was whole blood, obtained in connection with sensitization to the hapten diphenylcyclopropenone (DPC). The chain is built from TRBV12-3 or TRBV12-4 and TRBJ1-2; a possible D gene is TRBD1 (5 bases). The TCR originated in a woman aged 30 to 39 with alopecia areata. Some clones in this sample may be carry-over from other donors' samples. The CDR3 nucleotides read TGTGCCAGCACTATCCGGGGCTCCTATGGCTACACCTTC. Residues: CASTIRGSYGYTF.